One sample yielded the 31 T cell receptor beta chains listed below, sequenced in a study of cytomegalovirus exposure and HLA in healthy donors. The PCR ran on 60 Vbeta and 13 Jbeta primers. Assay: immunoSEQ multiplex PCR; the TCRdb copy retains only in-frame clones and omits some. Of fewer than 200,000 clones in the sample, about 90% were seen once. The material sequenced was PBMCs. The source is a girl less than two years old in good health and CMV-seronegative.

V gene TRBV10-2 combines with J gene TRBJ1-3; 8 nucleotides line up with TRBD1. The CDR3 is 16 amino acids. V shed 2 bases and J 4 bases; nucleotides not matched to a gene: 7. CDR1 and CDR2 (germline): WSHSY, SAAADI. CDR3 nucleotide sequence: TGCGCCAGCAGTGAGCCGCGGACAGGGTGGGGAAACACCATATATTTT. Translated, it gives CASSEPRTGWGNTIYF.

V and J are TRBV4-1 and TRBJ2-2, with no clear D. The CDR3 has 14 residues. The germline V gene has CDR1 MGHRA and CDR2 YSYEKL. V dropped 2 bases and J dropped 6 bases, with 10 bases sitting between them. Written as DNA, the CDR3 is TGCGCCAGCAGCCAACCCGGCCGGGCCGGGGAGCTGTTTTTT. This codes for CASSQPGRAGELFF.

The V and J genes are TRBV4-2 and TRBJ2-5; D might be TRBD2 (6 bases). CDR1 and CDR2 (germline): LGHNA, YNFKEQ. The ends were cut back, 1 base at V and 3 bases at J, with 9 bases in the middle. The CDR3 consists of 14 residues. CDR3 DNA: TGTGCCAGCAGCCAAGGGGTAGCGGAAGAGACCCAGTACTTC. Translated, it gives CASSQGVAEETQYF.

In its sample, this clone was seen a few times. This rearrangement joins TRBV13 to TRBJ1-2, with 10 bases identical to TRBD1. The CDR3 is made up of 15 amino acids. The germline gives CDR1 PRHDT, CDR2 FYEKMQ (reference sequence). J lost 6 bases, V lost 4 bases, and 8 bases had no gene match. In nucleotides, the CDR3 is TGTGCCAGCAGCTCCGACAGGGGGCACTTAGATGGCTACACCTTC. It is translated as CASSSDRGHLDGYTF.

The CDR3: CASSLLGQGRDTEAFF. As DNA, the CDR3 is TGCGCCAGCAGCTTGTTGGGACAGGGTCGAGACACTGAAGCTTTCTTT. This chain uses TRBV5-1 with TRBJ1-1, with TRBD1 matching over 9 bases. Germline V lookup: CDR1 SGHRS, CDR2 YFSETQ. With 1 base clipped from V and 3 bases from J, the junction kept 7 bases outside the gene matches. The CDR3 length is 16 residues.

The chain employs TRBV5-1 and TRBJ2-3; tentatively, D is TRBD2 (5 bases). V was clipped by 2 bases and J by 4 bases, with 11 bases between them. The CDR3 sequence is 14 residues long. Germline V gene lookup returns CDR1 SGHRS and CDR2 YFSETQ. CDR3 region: CASSLIGGSDTQYF. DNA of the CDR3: TGCGCCAGCAGCTTAATCGGAGGTTCAGATACGCAGTATTTT. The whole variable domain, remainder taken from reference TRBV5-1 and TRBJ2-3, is KAGVTQTPRYLIKTRGQQVTLSCSPISGHRSVSWYQQTPGQGLQFLFEYFSETQRNKGNFPGRFSGRQFSNSRSEMNVSTLELGDSALYLCASSLIGGSDTQYFGPGTRLTVL.

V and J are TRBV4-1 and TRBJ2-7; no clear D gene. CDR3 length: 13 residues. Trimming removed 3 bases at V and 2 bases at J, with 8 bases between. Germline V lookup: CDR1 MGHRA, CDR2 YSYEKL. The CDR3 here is CASSQFNTYEQYF. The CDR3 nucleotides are TGCGCCAGCAGCCAGTTTAATACCTACGAGCAGTACTTC.

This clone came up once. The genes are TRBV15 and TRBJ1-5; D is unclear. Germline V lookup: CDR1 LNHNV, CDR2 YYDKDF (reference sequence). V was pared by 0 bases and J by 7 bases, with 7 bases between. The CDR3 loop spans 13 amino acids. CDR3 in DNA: TGTGCCACCAGCAGAGAACGGGTACAGCCCCAGCATTTT. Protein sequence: CATSRERVQPQHF. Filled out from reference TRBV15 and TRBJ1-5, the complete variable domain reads DAMVIQNPRYQVTQFGKPVTLSCSQTLNHNVMYWYQQKSSQAPKLLFHYYDKDFNNEADTPDNFQSRRPNTSFCFLDIRSPGLGDTAMYLCATSRERVQPQHFGDGTRLSIL.

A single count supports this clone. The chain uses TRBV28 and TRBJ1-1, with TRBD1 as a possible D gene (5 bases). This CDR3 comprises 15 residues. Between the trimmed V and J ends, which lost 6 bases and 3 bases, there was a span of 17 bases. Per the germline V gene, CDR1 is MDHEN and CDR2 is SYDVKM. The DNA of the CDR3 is TGTGCCAGCAGCTCTATGGGGGGAGGGGACACTGAAGCTTTCTTT. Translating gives CASSSMGGGDTEAFF.

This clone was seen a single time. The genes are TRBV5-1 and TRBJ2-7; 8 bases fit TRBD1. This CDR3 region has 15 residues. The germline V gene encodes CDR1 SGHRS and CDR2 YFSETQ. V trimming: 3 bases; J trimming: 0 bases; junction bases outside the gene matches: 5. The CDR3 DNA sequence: TGCGCCAGCAGCTCGTGGACAGGGCCCTCCTACGAGCAGTACTTC. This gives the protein CASSSWTGPSYEQYF. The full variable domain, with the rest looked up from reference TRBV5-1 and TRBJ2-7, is KAGVTQTPRYLIKTRGQQVTLSCSPISGHRSVSWYQQTPGQGLQFLFEYFSETQRNKGNFPGRFSGRQFSNSRSEMNVSTLELGDSALYLCASSSWTGPSYEQYFGPGTRLTVT.

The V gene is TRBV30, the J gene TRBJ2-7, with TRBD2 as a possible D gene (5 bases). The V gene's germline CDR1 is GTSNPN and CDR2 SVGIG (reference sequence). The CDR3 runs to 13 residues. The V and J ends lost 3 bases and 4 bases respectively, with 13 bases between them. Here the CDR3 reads CAWSRGLPYEQYF. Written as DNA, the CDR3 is TGTGCCTGGAGCCGAGGACTTCCTTACGAGCAGTACTTC.

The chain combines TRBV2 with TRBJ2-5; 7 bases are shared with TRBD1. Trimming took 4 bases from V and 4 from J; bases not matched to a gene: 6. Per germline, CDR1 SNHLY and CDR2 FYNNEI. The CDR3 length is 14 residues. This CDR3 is CASSVSGQTETQYF. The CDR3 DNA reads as TGTGCCAGCAGTGTGTCGGGACAGACAGAGACCCAGTACTTC.

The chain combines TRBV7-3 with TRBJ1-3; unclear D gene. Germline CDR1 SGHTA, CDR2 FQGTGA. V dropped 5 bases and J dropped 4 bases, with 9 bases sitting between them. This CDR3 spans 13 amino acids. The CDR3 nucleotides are TGTGCCAGCAGCGTGCGGAGAGGAAACACCATATATTTT. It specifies CASSVRRGNTIYF.

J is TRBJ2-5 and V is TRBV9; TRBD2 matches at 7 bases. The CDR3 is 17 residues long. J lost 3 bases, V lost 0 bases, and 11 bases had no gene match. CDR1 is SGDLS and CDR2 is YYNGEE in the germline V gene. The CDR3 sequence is CASSVVAGAAGEETQYF. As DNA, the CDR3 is TGTGCCAGCAGCGTAGTAGCGGGTGCGGCGGGGGAAGAGACCCAGTACTTC.

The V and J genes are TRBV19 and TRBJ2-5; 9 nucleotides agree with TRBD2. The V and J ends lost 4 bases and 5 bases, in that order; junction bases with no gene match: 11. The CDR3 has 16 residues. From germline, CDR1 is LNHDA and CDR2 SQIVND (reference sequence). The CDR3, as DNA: TGTGCCAGTAGTAAGAAGGTAGCGGGAGTAGGGGAGACCCAGTACTTC. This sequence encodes CASSKKVAGVGETQYF. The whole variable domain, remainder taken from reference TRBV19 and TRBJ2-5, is DGGITQSPKYLFRKEGQNVTLSCEQNLNHDAMYWYRQDPGQGLRLIYYSQIVNDFQKGDIAEGYSVSREKKESFPLTVTSAQKNPTAFYLCASSKKVAGVGETQYFGPGTRLLVL.

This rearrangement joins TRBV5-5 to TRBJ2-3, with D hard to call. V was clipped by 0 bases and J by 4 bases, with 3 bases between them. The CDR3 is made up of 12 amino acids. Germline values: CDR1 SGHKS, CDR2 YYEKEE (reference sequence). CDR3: CASSLVSDTQYF. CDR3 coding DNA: TGTGCCAGCAGCTTGGTATCAGATACGCAGTATTTT.

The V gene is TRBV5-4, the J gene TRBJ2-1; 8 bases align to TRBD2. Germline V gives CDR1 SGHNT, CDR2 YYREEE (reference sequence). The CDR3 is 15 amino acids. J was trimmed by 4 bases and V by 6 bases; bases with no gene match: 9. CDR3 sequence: CASTSKVAGYNEQFF. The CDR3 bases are TGTGCCAGCACCTCGAAGGTAGCGGGGTACAATGAGCAGTTCTTC.

The CDR3 DNA reads TGTGCCATCAGGCAGGGATCCTCCTACGAGCAGTACTTC. Amino acid sequence: CAIRQGSSYEQYF. This chain links TRBV10-3 with TRBJ2-7; the D gene is possibly TRBD1 (5 bases). The germline V gene has CDR1 ENHRY and CDR2 SYGVKD. The CDR3 sequence is 13 residues long. Trimming removed 6 bases from V and 0 bases from J, with 9 bases in between.

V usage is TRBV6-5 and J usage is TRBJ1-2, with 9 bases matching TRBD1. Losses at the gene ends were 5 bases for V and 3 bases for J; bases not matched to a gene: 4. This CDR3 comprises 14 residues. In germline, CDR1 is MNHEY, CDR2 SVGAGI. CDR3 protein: CASSRRTGDYGYTF. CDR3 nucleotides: TGTGCCAGCAGTCGCAGGACAGGGGACTATGGCTACACCTTC.

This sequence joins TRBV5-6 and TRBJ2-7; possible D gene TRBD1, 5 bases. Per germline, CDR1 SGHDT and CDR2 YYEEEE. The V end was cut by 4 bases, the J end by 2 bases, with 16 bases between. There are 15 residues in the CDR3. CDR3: CASSPEWGETYEQYF. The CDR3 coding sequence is TGTGCCAGCAGCCCGGAGTGGGGCGAGACCTACGAGCAGTACTTC.

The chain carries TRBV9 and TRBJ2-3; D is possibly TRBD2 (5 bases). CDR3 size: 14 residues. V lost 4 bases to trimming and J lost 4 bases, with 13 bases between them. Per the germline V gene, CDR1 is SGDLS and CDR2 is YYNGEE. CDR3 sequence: CASSIQPAADTQYF. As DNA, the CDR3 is TGTGCCAGCAGCATCCAGCCAGCGGCAGATACGCAGTATTTT.

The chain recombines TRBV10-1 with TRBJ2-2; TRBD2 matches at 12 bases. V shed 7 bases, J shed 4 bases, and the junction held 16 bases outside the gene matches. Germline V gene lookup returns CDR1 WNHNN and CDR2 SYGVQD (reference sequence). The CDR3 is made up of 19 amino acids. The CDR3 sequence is CASNPTSGGLKGGTGELFF. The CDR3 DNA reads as TGCGCCAGCAACCCGACTAGCGGGGGCCTTAAGGGTGGCACCGGGGAGCTGTTTTTT.

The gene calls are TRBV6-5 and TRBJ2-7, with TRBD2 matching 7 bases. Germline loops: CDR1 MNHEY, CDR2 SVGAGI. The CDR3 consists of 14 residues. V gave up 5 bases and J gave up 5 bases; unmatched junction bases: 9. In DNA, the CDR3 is TGTGCCAGCAGTCCCTCTGGGGAGGGAGACGAGCAGTACTTC. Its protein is CASSPSGEGDEQYF.

As DNA, the CDR3 is TGTGCCAGCAGCTTAGCGGGGCCTCCCTACAATGAGCAGTTCTTC. Amino acids: CASSLAGPPYNEQFF. The gene calls are TRBV7-9 and TRBJ2-1, with D perhaps matching TRBD1 (5 bases). The germline gives CDR1 SEHNR, CDR2 FQNEAQ (reference sequence). V was pared by 0 bases and J by 2 bases, with 8 bases between. The CDR3 contains 15 residues.

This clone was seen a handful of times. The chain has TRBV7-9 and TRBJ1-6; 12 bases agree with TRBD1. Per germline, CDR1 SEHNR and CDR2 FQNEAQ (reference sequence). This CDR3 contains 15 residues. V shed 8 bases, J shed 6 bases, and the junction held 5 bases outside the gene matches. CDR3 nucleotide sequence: TGTGCCAGCGCGGGACAGGGGGCACGTAATTCACCCCTCCACTTT. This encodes CASAGQGARNSPLHF.

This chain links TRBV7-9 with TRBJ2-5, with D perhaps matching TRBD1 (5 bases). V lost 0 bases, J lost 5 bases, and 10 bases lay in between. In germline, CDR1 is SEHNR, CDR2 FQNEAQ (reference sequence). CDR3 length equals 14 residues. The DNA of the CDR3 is TGTGCCAGCAGCTTAGCTTTGGGGCGGGAGACCCAGTACTTC. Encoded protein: CASSLALGRETQYF.

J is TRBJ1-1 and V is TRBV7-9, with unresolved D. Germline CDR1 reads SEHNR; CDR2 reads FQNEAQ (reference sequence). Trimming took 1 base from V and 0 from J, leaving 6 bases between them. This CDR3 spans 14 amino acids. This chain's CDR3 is CASSLDNMNTEAFF. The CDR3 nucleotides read TGTGCCAGCAGCTTAGACAACATGAACACTGAAGCTTTCTTT.

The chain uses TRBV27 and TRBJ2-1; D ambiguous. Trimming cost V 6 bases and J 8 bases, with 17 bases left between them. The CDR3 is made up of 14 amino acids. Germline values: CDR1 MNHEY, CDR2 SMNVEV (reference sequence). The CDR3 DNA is TGTGCCAGCAGCTCCCCCCTAAGCGACCATGAGCAGTTCTTC. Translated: CASSSPLSDHEQFF.

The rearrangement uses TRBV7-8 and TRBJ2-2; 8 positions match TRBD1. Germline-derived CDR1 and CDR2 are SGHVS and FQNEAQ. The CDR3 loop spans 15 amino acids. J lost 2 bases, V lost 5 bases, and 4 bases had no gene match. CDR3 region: CASSADRGNTGELFF. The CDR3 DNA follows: TGTGCCAGCAGCGCCGACAGGGGTAACACCGGGGAGCTGTTTTTT.

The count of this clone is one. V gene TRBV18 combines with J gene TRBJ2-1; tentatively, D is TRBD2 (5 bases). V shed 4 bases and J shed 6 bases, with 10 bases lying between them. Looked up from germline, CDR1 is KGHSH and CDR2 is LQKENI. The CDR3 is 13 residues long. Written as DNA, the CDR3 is TGTGCCAGCTCACGAGGACGGGGCAATGAGCAGTTCTTC. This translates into CASSRGRGNEQFF.

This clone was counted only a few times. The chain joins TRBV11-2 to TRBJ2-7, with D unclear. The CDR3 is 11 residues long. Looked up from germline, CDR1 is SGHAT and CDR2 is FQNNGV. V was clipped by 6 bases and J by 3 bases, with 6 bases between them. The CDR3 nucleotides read TGTGCCAGCAGTCCCTTCTACGAGCAGTACTTC. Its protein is CASSPFYEQYF.